These 2 T cell receptor beta chains were all obtained from the same sample, sequenced in a study of cytomegalovirus exposure and HLA in healthy donors. The protocol was immunoSEQ multiplex PCR, while the TCRdb copy is restricted to in-frame clones and leaves out a portion. The table has under 250,000 clones, 85% to 95% seen once. The sample was PBMCs. The receptors were gathered from a woman in her late teens or twenties in good health and CMV-seronegative.

This clone was found once. The V and J genes are TRBV5-6 and TRBJ1-5, with a tentative D call TRBD1 (5 bases). The V end lost 2 bases, the J end lost 1 base, and 13 bases lay between the germline ends. This CDR3 has 16 amino acids. The germline gives CDR1 SGHDT, CDR2 YYEEEE. The CDR3 coding sequence is TGTGCCAGCAGCTTTTTTGGGCAGGGAAGCAATCAGCCCCAGCATTTT. Amino acid sequence: CASSFFGQGSNQPQHF. Full variable domain (remainder filled in from reference TRBV5-6 and TRBJ1-5): DAGVTQSPTHLIKTRGQQVTLRCSPKSGHDTVSWYQQALGQGPQFIFQYYEEEERQRGNFPDRFSGHQFPNYSSELNVNALLLGDSALYLCASSFFGQGSNQPQHFGDGTRLSIL.

V and J are TRBV6-6 and TRBJ1-5; tentatively, D is TRBD1 (5 bases). The CDR3 runs to 13 residues. The germline CDR1 and CDR2 sequences are MNHNY and SVGAGI (reference sequence). V was pared by 2 bases and J by 3 bases, with 5 bases between. CDR3 coding DNA: TGTGCCAGCAGTTACGGGGCCAATCAGCCCCAGCATTTT. Translating gives CASSYGANQPQHF.